This T cell receptor (beta chain) was identified in a study of identical twins. Notes on the study in general: The analysis was cross-sectional rather than longitudinal within donors.

CDR3 length equals 12 residues. The germline CDR1 and CDR2 sequences are SGHAT and FQNNGV. With regard to this clonotype: Its specificity is unknown. Germline is not matched at one junction end, which may reflect a read error.

With template switching, a universal primer site was added, and the cDNA carried unique molecular identifiers. TCRdb itself ran the 5' RACE reads through MiXCR, one entry per CDR3 protein. This sample has under 800,000 distinct CDR3 sequences, with about 20% found just once. These data are also associated with another study on T cells expressing NK-cell markers.

The sequenced sample was PBMCs. The chain employs TRBV11-2 and TRBJ2-1; D is uncertain. The TCR comes from a woman between 18 and 29 years old in good health. CDR3 DNA sequence: TGTGCCAGCAGCCTAGAGATCGATGAGCAGTTCTTC. Its protein is CASSLEIDEQFF.